The clone carrying this T cell receptor beta chain was recorded many times. Its matching antigen is unknown. Individuals selected for sequencing had exhibited CD8+CD57+ cell expansion on flow cytometry. There was no therapy given to any patient before the blood sampling took place. The sample is drawn from a study of CD8+CD57+ T cells in acquired aplastic anemia. The use of genomic DNA as template underpinned the TCR beta VDJ and CDR3 profiling. TCRdb re-called the reads through MiXCR, storing one row per CDR3 protein. The table lists around 170,000 distinct CDR3 sequences, roughly half of them singletons, with around 8.8% in the top ten. V lost 6 bases and J 8 bases, leaving 23 bases between the germline ends. Per the germline V gene, CDR1 is DFQATT and CDR2 is SNEGSKA (reference sequence). This CDR3 contains 16 residues. Findings of the study overall: Patients and controls shared 25 to 30 CD8+ CDR3 sequences, which appeared highly expressed in patients and within their immunodominant clones. No significant patient-versus-control difference appeared in CD8+ Simpson's diversity.

The rearrangement uses TRBV20-1 and TRBJ1-6, with a possible D match to TRBD1 (5 bases). This receptor was identified in a human donor with aplastic anemia. The sample consisted of sorted CD4+, CD8+, or CD8+CD57+ T cells (not recorded which) from PBMCs. CDR3 protein: CSAPLGVPRQDSPLHF. CDR3 in DNA: TGCAGTGCCCCCTTAGGGGTTCCACGGCAAGATTCACCCCTCCACTTT.